The clone carrying this T cell receptor (beta chain) was picked up many times. The sample belongs to a study of early T cells in non-severe SARS-CoV-2 infection. Trimming took 4 bases from V and 2 from J, leaving 18 bases between them. The CDR3 runs 17 residues. TCRdb used MiXCR to reprocess the 5' RACE reads, holding one entry per CDR3 protein. The sample lists 80,000 to 95,000 distinct CDR3 sequences, 12% to 15% occurring once. The chain joins TRBV12-3 or TRBV12-4 to TRBJ2-1, with a possible D match to TRBD2 (7 bases). The sample was whole blood. This TCR was sampled from an adult who was a healthcare worker with PCR-confirmed SARS-CoV-2 infection or an uninfected control (not recorded which). CDR3 protein: CASSWGPGRGAYNEQFF. In nucleotides, the CDR3 is TGTGCCAGCAGTTGGGGACCAGGGAGGGGGGCCTACAATGAGCAGTTCTTC.